This TCR beta chain was captured in a study of identical twins. Trimming left V 0 bases short and J 7 bases short, with 8 bases between. Germline CDR1 and CDR2: SGHRS and YFSETQ. The CDR3 is 12 residues long. The sample holds a few counts of this clonotype. Antigen specificity is unknown. Each CDR3 protein is one row after TCRdb ran MiXCR on the 5' RACE reads. The repertoire holds 350,000 to 450,000 distinct CDR3 sequences, with roughly 18% as singletons. Study outcomes and limitations: Rather than following the same donors, the conclusions depended on cross-sectional statistical analysis. Monozygotic twins shared more out-of-frame TCR alpha than recombination models predicted. Insertions ran lower in abundant cord blood beta clonotypes, though not in memory repertoires.

The sequence was collected from a man aged 50-60 years in good health. Source material: naive T cells sorted from blood. The rearrangement links TRBV5-1 to TRBJ2-7; D not certain. CDR3 nucleotide sequence: TGCGCCAGCAGCTTGGGGTTGCGAGAGCAGTACTTC. This encodes CASSLGLREQYF.